This T cell receptor (beta chain) was recovered during a study of blood T cell repertoires in COVID-19. Study at large: Spain, Italy and the United States supplied samples that represented acute and convalescent COVID-19. T cells, B-cell-depleted T cells, or PBMCs provided the cDNA or gDNA that served as material.

There are 13 residues in the CDR3. Trimming removed 0 bases from V and 13 bases from J, with 13 bases in between. Germline CDR1 MNHEY, CDR2 SVGAGI. Study processing details: Nucleated cell counts were estimated from reference gene primer amplification. Assay used: immunoSEQ multiplex PCR; TCRdb lists only in-frame clones, some missing. D and trimming come from the DNA, and the V and J calls and clone size come from that table. Of about 100,000 clones in the sample, 79% were seen once. This clone was recorded a few times. The V gene is TRBV6-5, the J gene TRBJ1-5; D call uncertain. The specimen was peripheral blood. This receptor was identified in a woman older than 75 with active or convalescent COVID-19. This chain's CDR3 is CASSYSNRGAQHF. In DNA form, the CDR3 reads TGTGCCAGCAGTTACTCGAATCGGGGTGCTCAGCATTTT.